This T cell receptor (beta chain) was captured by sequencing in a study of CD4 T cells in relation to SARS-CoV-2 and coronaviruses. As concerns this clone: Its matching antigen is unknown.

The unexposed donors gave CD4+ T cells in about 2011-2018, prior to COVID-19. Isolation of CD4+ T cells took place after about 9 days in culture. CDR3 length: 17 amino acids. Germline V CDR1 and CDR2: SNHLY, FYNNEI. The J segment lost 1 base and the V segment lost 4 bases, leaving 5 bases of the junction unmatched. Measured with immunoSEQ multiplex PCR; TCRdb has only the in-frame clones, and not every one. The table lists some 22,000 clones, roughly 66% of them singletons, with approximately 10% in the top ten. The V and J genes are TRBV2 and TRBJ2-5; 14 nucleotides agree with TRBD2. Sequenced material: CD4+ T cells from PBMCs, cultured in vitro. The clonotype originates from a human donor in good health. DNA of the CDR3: TGTGCCAGCAGTGGACTAGCGGGAGGGTTCTTCCAAGAGACCCAGTACTTC. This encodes CASSGLAGGFFQETQYF.